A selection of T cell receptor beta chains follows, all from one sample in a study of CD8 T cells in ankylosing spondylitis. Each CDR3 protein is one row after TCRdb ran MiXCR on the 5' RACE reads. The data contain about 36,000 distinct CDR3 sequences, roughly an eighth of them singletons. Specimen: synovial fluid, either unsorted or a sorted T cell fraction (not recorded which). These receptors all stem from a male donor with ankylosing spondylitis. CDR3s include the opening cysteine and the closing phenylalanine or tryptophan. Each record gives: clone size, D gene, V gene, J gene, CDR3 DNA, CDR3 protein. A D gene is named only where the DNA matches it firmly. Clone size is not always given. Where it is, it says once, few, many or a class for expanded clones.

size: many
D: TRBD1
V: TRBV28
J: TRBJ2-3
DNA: TGTGCCAGCAGCTCAACCGGGACAGGGTACACAGATACGCAGTATTTT
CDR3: CASSSTGTGYTDTQYF

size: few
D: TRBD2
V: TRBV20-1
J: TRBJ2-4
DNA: TGCAGTGCATCGCCCGGGACTAGCGGGAGGGCCTACAAAAACATTCAGTACTTC
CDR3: CSASPGTSGRAYKNIQYF

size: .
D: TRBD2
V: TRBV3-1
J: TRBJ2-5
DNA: TGTGCCAGCAGCCAAGAAAAACTAGCGGGGGGTCGCCAAGAGACCCAGTACTTC
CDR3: CASSQEKLAGGRQETQYF

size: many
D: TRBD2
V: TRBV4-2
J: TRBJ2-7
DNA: TGTGCCAGCAGCCAAGATTGGGGGAGGGTGAACGAGCAGTACTTC
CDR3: CASSQDWGRVNEQYF

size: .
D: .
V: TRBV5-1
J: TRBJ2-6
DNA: TGCGCCAGCAGCCCCCGCCCCACGTGGAGGGAAAAATCTGGGGCCAACGTCCTGACTTTC
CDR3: CASSPRPTWREKSGANVLTF

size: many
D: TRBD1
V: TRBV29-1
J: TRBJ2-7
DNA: TGCAGCGTTTGGGGGACAGGGGAATCCTACGAGCAGTACTTC
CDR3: CSVWGTGESYEQYF

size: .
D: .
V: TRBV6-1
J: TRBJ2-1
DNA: TGTGCCAGCAGTGAAGCCGAAGGAGCAAACAATGAGCAGTTCTTC
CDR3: CASSEAEGANNEQFF

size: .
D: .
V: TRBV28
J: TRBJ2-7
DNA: TGTGCCAGCAGTTTGACAGAAGTTGGCTACGACCAGTACTTC
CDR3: CASSLTEVGYDQYF

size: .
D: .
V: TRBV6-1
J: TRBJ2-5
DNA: TGTACCAGCAGATCGTATCCGGACGGAAAGACCCAGTACTTC
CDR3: CTSRSYPDGKTQYF

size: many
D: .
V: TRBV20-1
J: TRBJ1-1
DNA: TGCAGTGCTAGGCATAGACCCGAGGGCACTGAAGCTTTCTTT
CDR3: CSARHRPEGTEAFF

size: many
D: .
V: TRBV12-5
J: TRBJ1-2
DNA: TGTGCTAGTGGTTTTCACCCTAAGGCCGGCTACACCTTC
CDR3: CASGFHPKAGYTF

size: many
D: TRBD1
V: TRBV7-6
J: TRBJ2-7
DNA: TGTGCCAGCAGCCTATACGGGACAGGGGCCTACGAGCAGTACTTC
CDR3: CASSLYGTGAYEQYF

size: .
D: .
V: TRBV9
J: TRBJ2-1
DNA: TGTGCCAGCAGCGTAGTGCGTGGCAATGAGCAGTTCTTC
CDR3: CASSVVRGNEQFF

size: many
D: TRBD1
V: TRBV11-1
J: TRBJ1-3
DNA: TGTGCCAGCAGCCTAACGGGACAGGGACTACGGGGAGGAAACACCATATATTTT
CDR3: CASSLTGQGLRGGNTIYF

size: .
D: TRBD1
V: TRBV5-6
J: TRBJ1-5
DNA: TGTGCCAGCAGCTTGCGGTCAGGAAGCGGACAGGACCTGTATAGCAATCAGCCCCAGCATTTT
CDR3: CASSLRSGSGQDLYSNQPQHF

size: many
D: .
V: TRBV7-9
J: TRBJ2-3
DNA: TGTGCCAGCAGCCACCCGGTCTCCAGGGATACGCAGTATTTT
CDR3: CASSHPVSRDTQYF

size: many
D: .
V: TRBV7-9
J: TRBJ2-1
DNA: TGTGCCAGCAGCTTAAGTGGAAGGGCCAATGAGCAGTTCTTC
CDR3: CASSLSGRANEQFF

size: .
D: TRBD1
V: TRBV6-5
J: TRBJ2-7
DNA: TGTGCCAGCAGTTACTTTACCGGGACAGGGTATTACGAGCAGTACTTC
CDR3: CASSYFTGTGYYEQYF

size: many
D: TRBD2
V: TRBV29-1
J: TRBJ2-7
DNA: TGCAGCGTTGGGTGGGGGGGCGAGCAGTACTTC
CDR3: CSVGWGGEQYF

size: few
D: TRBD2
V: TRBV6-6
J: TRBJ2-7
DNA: TGTGCCAGCACCCCGGGGGGGCATAGGCAGTACTTC
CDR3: CASTPGGHRQYF

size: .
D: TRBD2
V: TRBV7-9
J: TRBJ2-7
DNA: TGTGCCAGCAGCTTAGCGGGTAGCGGGACTGGCGAGCAGTACTTC
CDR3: CASSLAGSGTGEQYF

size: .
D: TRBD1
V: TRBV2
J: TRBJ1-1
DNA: TGTGCCAGCAGTATATATCGGACAGGGTTGAACACTGAAGCTTTCTTT
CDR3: CASSIYRTGLNTEAFF

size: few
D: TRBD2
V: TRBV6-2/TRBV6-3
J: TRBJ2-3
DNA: TGTGCCAGCAGTTACTCCGGACTAGCGGGAGCAGATACGCAGTATTTT
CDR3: CASSYSGLAGADTQYF